The 2 T cell receptor beta chains given below trace back to one sample, sequenced in a study of T cell responses to AZD1222 COVID-19 vaccine. The data were produced by immunoSEQ multiplex PCR, yet TCRdb's version contains in-frame clones alone and is incomplete. The sample includes around 260,000 clones, 85% to 95% of them seen just once. The material was peripheral blood, obtained on day 0 of AZD1222 vaccination. Every receptor here comes from an adult in good health.

The chain combines TRBV3-1 (or the pseudogene TRBV3-2) with TRBJ2-3, with TRBD2 matching over 12 bases. V dropped 5 bases and J dropped 5; count of bases not matched to a gene: 14. The germline V gene has CDR1 LGHDT and CDR2 YNNKEL (reference sequence). The CDR3 sequence is 18 residues long. CDR3 coding DNA: TGTGCCAGCAGCTTTCGACAGCCACTAGCGGGAGGTGGAGATACGCAGTATTTT. This sequence encodes CASSFRQPLAGGGDTQYF.

This sequence joins TRBV5-6 and TRBJ2-7; 9 positions match TRBD1. V trimming: 8 bases; J trimming: 3 bases; junction bases outside the gene matches: 6. CDR3 length equals 13 residues. Looked up from germline, CDR1 is SGHDT and CDR2 is YYEEEE. The CDR3 loop is CASAGQGFYEQYF. CDR3 sequence (DNA): TGTGCCAGTGCGGGACAGGGTTTCTACGAGCAGTACTTC.